These 3 T cell receptor beta chains share one sample of origin, sequenced in a study of Ad26.COV2.S vaccination and SARS-CoV-2 variants. As to treatment: 15 to 20 received Ad26.COV2.S at low or high dose, single or two shots; about 5 received placebo; per-sample allocation not given. Day 63 after the first vaccine or placebo injection was the time point for sampling. The repertoire was sequenced with immunoSEQ multiplex PCR; TCRdb's copy has only in-frame clones and lacks some. The table lists 320,000 or so clones, roughly 90% of them singletons. This material consisted of peripheral blood, taken in a trial of Ad26.COV2.S vaccine versus placebo. These receptors came from a person between 18 and 60 years old who received the Ad26.COV2.S COVID-19 vaccine or a placebo.

The gene calls are TRBV28 and TRBJ2-1, with 10 nucleotides matching TRBD2. From germline, CDR1 is MDHEN and CDR2 SYDVKM. Germline trimming cut 5 bases from V and 15 bases from J; bases unmatched to any gene: 7. The CDR3 is 12 amino acids. The chain's CDR3 is CASSPLLAGLFF. CDR3 DNA sequence: TGTGCCAGCAGTCCCCTACTAGCGGGACTGTTCTTC. Complete variable domain (other parts from reference TRBV28 and TRBJ2-1): DVKVTQSSRYLVKRTGEKVFLECVQDMDHENMFWYRQDPGLGLRLIYFSYDVKMKEKGDIPEGYSVSREKKERFSLILESASTNQTSMYLCASSPLLAGLFFGPGTRLTVL.

V is TRBV7-2 and J is TRBJ1-6; D may be TRBD1 (6 bases). V was cut by 2 bases and J by 10 bases, with 12 bases left in between. Germline CDR1 is SGHTA and CDR2 is FQGNSA. The CDR3 extends over 14 amino acids. The CDR3 is CASSLIRDMSPLHF. CDR3 coding DNA: TGTGCCAGCAGCTTAATAAGGGACATGTCACCCCTCCACTTT.

This clone was recorded once. The chain uses TRBV5-1 and TRBJ1-1; maybe TRBD1 (6 bases). This CDR3 region has 12 residues. CDR1 and CDR2 from the germline V gene are SGHRS and YFSETQ. V lost 7 bases and J lost 10, with 17 bases in between. CDR3 sequence (DNA): TGCGCCAGCGGGACAAGTCTGACGGGAGCTTTCTTT. This translates into CASGTSLTGAFF. Full variable domain (outside the CDR3, taken from reference TRBV5-1 and TRBJ1-1): KAGVTQTPRYLIKTRGQQVTLSCSPISGHRSVSWYQQTPGQGLQFLFEYFSETQRNKGNFPGRFSGRQFSNSRSEMNVSTLELGDSALYLCASGTSLTGAFFGQGTRLTVV.